Below, 26 T cell receptor beta chains from the same sample are listed, as sequenced in a study of T cell clonality in common variable immunodeficiency (dated by TCRdb to about 2015). Overall results and qualifications from the work: CVID TCRbeta sequences were reported to have fewer deletions and N-nucleotide insertions and to lack highly modified clones with 13 or more V deletions.

The library was generated by the immunoSEQ multiplex PCR assay. In its TCRdb copy, this immuneACCESS table keeps in-frame sequences only and misses some clones. Where compared with another copy, unresolved V genes explain less than half of these, and the others have no known cause. The data for this sample show about 42,000 clones, each detected more than once. The ten largest clones take up under 6.5% of the sample. Antigens for these TCRs are unknown. The sequencing sample was made of peripheral blood mononuclear cells. The receptor source for this set is a human donor with common variable immunodeficiency.

About this clone itself: With the read ending 3 residues before the CDR3 end, the germline J gene is used to fill in that end. V usage is TRBV2 and J usage is TRBJ1-5, with TRBD1 identical over 9 bases. The ends lost 6 bases at V and 4 bases at J; junction bases unmatched: 7. Germline CDR1 reads SNHLY; CDR2 reads FYNNEI. This CDR3 has 15 amino acids. CDR3 region: CASSETDRGNQPQHF. The part of the CDR3 DNA that was read is TGTGCCAGCAGCGAAACGGACAGGGGTAATCAGCCC. The full variable domain, its missing parts supplied by reference TRBV2 and TRBJ1-5, is EPEVTQTPSHQVTQMGQEVILRCVPISNHLYFYWYRQILGQKVEFLVSFYNNEISEKSEIFDDQFSVERPDGSNFTLKIRSTKLEDSAMYFCASSETDRGNQPQHFGDGTRLSIL.

In its sample, this clone was seen a few times. The CDR3 end is not reached by the read, which stops 3 residues before it; the germline J gene fills it in. The chain joins TRBV2 to TRBJ2-5; TRBD1 agrees at 10 bases. The CDR3 totals 15 residues. Trimming at V came to 3 bases and at J to 4 bases, leaving 5 bases not matched to a gene. Germline assignment: CDR1 SNHLY and CDR2 FYNNEI. CDR3 bases read: TGTGCCAGCAGTGATAGGACAGGGGGAATAGAGACC. Translating it yields CASSDRTGGIET. The CDR3 in its entirety is CASSDRTGGIETQYF.

This clone was seen at least ten times. The CDR3 goes on 3 residues after the read ends, and that part is filled in from the germline J gene. This sequence joins TRBV18 and TRBJ2-4, with D possibly TRBD2 on 7 matching bases. CDR1 KGHSH and CDR2 LQKENI come from the germline V gene. The length of the CDR3 is 16 residues. The V end lost 3 bases, the J end lost 2 bases, and 14 bases lay between the germline ends. The part of the CDR3 DNA that was read is TGTGCCAGCTCACCCCTTGCGGGGGCAACCAAAAACATT. It yields the protein CASSPLAGATKNI. The full CDR3 protein reads CASSPLAGATKNIQYF. Together with reference TRBV18 and TRBJ2-4, the CDR3 gives the full variable domain: NAGVMQNPRHLVRRRGQEARLRCSPMKGHSHVYWYRQLPEEGLKFMVYLQKENIIDESGMPKERFSAEFPKEGPSILRIQQVVRGDSAAYFCASSPLAGATKNIQYFGAGTRLSVL.

This clone was counted ten times or more. The read terminates 3 residues ahead of where the CDR3 ends, so the germline J gene completes it. The J gene is TRBJ2-2, the V gene TRBV20-1; the D is unclear. Looked up from germline, CDR1 is DFQATT and CDR2 is SNEGSKA (reference sequence). CDR3 length equals 12 residues. Deletions cut 3 bases from V and 7 bases from J, with 9 bases between. The sequenced part of the CDR3 DNA is TGCAGTGCTAGTGGCGGCGTCGGGGAG. Its protein is CSASGGVGE. The full CDR3 reads CSASGGVGELFF.

In its sample, this clone was seen many times. Coverage ceases 3 residues before the CDR3 finishes, and the germline J gene fills in the end. The rearrangement links TRBV29-1 to TRBJ1-1; 7 bases match TRBD1. J lost 0 bases, V lost 6 bases, and 4 bases had no gene match. Germline CDR1 is SQVTM and CDR2 is ANQGSEA. This CDR3 has 13 residues. The DNA read from the CDR3 is TGCAGCGTGGTGGACAGGATGAACACTGAA. Its protein is CSVVDRMNTE. The complete CDR3 reads CSVVDRMNTEAFF.

This clone was observed a handful of times. The junction departs from germline at one end; a sequencing error may be responsible. The DNA ends 3 residues before the CDR3 does, and the rest of the CDR3 is filled in from the germline J gene. V is TRBV5-1 and J is TRBJ1-1; TRBD1 matches 8 bases. The germline CDR1 and CDR2 sequences are SGHRS and YFSETQ. This CDR3 region has 16 residues. The CDR3 reads CASSLGDGTGRSEAFF. The DNA read from the CDR3 is TGCGCCAGCAGTTTGGGTGACGGGACAGGAAGGTCTGAA.

To note about this clone: The read ends 3 residues early relative to the CDR3; the germline J gene fills the gap. The J gene is TRBJ2-5, the V gene TRBV19; 8 bases are a match to TRBD1. The ends lost 3 bases at V and 5 bases at J; junction bases unmatched: 5. The germline V gene encodes CDR1 LNHDA and CDR2 SQIVND (reference sequence). CDR3 length equals 14 residues. The part of the CDR3 DNA that was read is TGTGCCAGTAGTATGCAGGGGGCTATTGAGACC. Translated, it gives CASSMQGAIET. The full CDR3 protein is CASSMQGAIETQYF.

About this clone: The CDR3 end is not reached by the read, which stops 3 residues before it; the germline J gene fills it in. The chain uses TRBV6-1 and TRBJ2-1; the D is unclear. CDR1 and CDR2 from the germline V gene are MNHNS and SASEGT. The CDR3 is made up of 13 amino acids. V was cut by 2 bases and J by 4 bases, with 6 bases left in between. The CDR3 protein is CASSEQAYNEQFF. Partial CDR3 DNA: TGTGCCAGCAGTGAACAGGCTTACAATGAG.

Many counts were recorded for this clone. Read data end 3 residues before the CDR3 end; the end is taken from the germline J gene. The chain has TRBV5-1 and TRBJ2-2, with D unclear. Germline V gene data show CDR1 as SGHRS and CDR2 as YFSETQ. Trimming left V 4 bases short and J 3 bases short, with 4 bases between. The CDR3 covers 12 residues. The DNA read from the CDR3 is TGCGCCAGCAGCCCTTACACCGGGGAG. This translates into CASSPYTGE. The full CDR3 reads CASSPYTGELFF.

Comments on this clone: The read terminates 3 residues ahead of where the CDR3 ends, so the germline J gene completes it. The rearrangement joins TRBV7-2 to TRBJ2-2; 7 bases fit TRBD2. With 6 bases clipped from V and 5 bases from J, the junction kept 3 bases outside the gene matches. The germline gives CDR1 SGHTA, CDR2 FQGNSA. CDR3 length: 13 residues. CDR3 amino acids: CASRREFTGELFF. The sequenced CDR3 bases are TGTGCCAGCAGGCGGGAGTTTACCGGGGAG.

This clone was picked up a small number of times. The read terminates 3 residues before the CDR3 end, so the remaining end is supplied by the germline J gene. V and J are TRBV7-9 and TRBJ2-7, with D possibly matching TRBD1 (5 bases). Germline V gene sequence: CDR1 SEHNR, CDR2 FQNEAQ (reference sequence). CDR3 length equals 13 residues. V was pared by 2 bases and J by 6 bases, with 11 bases between. CDR3 sequence reads: CASSLSGLAEQYF. CDR3 DNA, as far as it was read: TGTGCCAGCAGCTTATCAGGGTTGGCCGAG.

This clone has only a few counts. Read data end 3 residues before the CDR3 end; the end is taken from the germline J gene. The chain uses TRBV5-1 and TRBJ1-1; 8 nucleotides align to TRBD1. V trimming: 3 bases; J trimming: 3 bases; junction bases outside the gene matches: 1. This CDR3 contains 13 residues. Germline V gene sequence: CDR1 SGHRS, CDR2 YFSETQ. The chain's CDR3 is CASSSQGDTEAFF. The covered CDR3 bases are TGCGCCAGCAGCTCACAGGGGGACACTGAA.

A few counts support this clone. The read gets to within 3 residues of the CDR3 end, and the germline J gene fills in the rest. Different DNA sequences within this sample yield the same CDR3. The rearrangement links TRBV7-6 to TRBJ2-7, with D unclear. The CDR3 spans 12 residues. In germline, CDR1 is SGHVS, CDR2 FNYEAQ. V dropped 4 bases and J dropped 6 bases, with 10 bases sitting between them. The CDR3 DNA, read in part, is TGTGCCAGCAGCTCCGGTGGTCCCGAG. This gives the protein CASSSGGPE. The complete CDR3 protein is CASSSGGPEQYF.

To note about this clone: The read ends 3 residues early relative to the CDR3; the germline J gene fills the gap. V usage is TRBV5-1 and J usage is TRBJ2-1, with 7 nucleotides matching TRBD2. Trimming took 3 bases from V and 6 from J; bases not matched to a gene: 9. CDR1 and CDR2 from the germline V gene are SGHRS and YFSETQ. CDR3 length equals 15 residues. The chain's CDR3 is CASSSLAGLSNEQFF. The CDR3 DNA, read in part, is TGCGCCAGCAGCTCGTTAGCGGGTTTGTCCAATGAG.

Details on this clone: With the read ending 3 residues before the CDR3 end, the germline J gene is used to fill in that end. V usage is TRBV20-1 and J usage is TRBJ2-5; 13 bases align to TRBD2. The junction had 6 bases not matched to a gene; V was cut back by 4 bases and J by 4 bases. Germline V gene data show CDR1 as DFQATT and CDR2 as SNEGSKA (reference sequence). The CDR3 covers 15 residues. Incomplete CDR3 DNA: TGCAGTGCTACCCGACTAGCGGGGGGTATAGAGACC. Protein sequence: CSATRLAGGIET. Given in full, the CDR3 is CSATRLAGGIETQYF.

Concerning this clone itself: Coverage ceases 3 residues before the CDR3 finishes, and the germline J gene fills in the end. This sequence joins TRBV6-2 or TRBV6-3 and TRBJ1-5; tentative D call: TRBD1 (6 bases). Germline CDR1 reads MNHEY; CDR2 reads SVGEGT. The CDR3 is 14 residues long. V lost 6 bases to trimming and J lost 7 bases, with 16 bases between them. The sequenced part of the CDR3 DNA is TGTGCCAGCAGCCGCCCCAGGGGCGGGCAGCCC. This sequence encodes CASSRPRGGQP. The whole CDR3 is CASSRPRGGQPQHF.

This clone was seen ten or more times. The read terminates 3 residues ahead of where the CDR3 ends, so the germline J gene completes it. The chain has TRBV12-3 or TRBV12-4 and TRBJ1-1; 7 bases fit TRBD1. This CDR3 spans 13 amino acids. V shed 3 bases and J 4 bases; nucleotides not matched to a gene: 2. This CDR3 reads CASSFGTATEAFF. The part of the CDR3 DNA that was read is TGTGCCAGCAGTTTCGGGACAGCCACTGAA.

This clone appeared many times. CDR3: CASSLVTGGEKLFF. The CDR3 bases that were read are TGTGCCAGCAGCTTAGTGACAGGGGGTGAAAAA. The V and J genes are TRBV7-2 and TRBJ1-4; 9 positions match TRBD1. The missing CDR3 end, 3 residues past where the read stops, is filled in from the germline J gene. The CDR3 is made up of 14 amino acids. Germline CDR1 and CDR2: SGHTA and FQGNSA. V was pared by 1 base and J by 7 bases, with 1 base of the junction left unmatched.

This clone was recorded many times. The read terminates 3 residues ahead of where the CDR3 ends, so the germline J gene completes it. This rearrangement joins TRBV30 to TRBJ1-1, with a weak D call TRBD1 (5 bases). The CDR3 has 14 residues. The germline CDR1 and CDR2 sequences are GTSNPN and SVGIG (reference sequence). The V end was cut by 5 bases, the J end by 0 bases, with 13 bases between. The CDR3 loop reads CAWAHRSMNTEAFF. The CDR3 DNA, read in part, is TGTGCCTGGGCTCACAGGAGTATGAACACTGAA.

This clone occurred a few times. The observed sequence ends 3 residues before the CDR3 terminus, with the missing tail filled in from the germline J gene. The chain carries TRBV19 and TRBJ2-1; the D gene is possibly TRBD2 (6 bases). The CDR3 contains 15 residues. Trimming left V 7 bases short and J 8 bases short, with 21 bases between. CDR1 and CDR2 (germline): LNHDA, SQIVND (reference sequence). The sequenced CDR3 bases are TGTGCCAGTACCCGGGGACTGCCCCCTCTCGATGAG. Its protein product is CASTRGLPPLDE. The full CDR3 sequence reads CASTRGLPPLDEQFF.

As to this clone: The read ends 3 residues shy of where the CDR3 ends; the end is completed using the germline J gene. The chain recombines TRBV30 with TRBJ1-3; perhaps TRBD1 as D (5 bases). The ends were cut back, 0 bases at V and 4 bases at J, with 10 bases in the middle. The CDR3 sequence is 14 residues long. Germline lookup yields CDR1 GTSNPN and CDR2 SVGIG (reference sequence). Partial CDR3 DNA: TGTGCCTGGAGTGTCAAGGGGTCCGGAAACACC. Its translation is CAWSVKGSGNT. In full, the CDR3 is CAWSVKGSGNTIYF.

This clone was seen a handful of times. The sequenced fragment ends 3 residues before the CDR3 boundary, so the rest is inferred from the germline J gene. Other DNA sequences in the same sample also yield this CDR3. The V and J genes are TRBV19 and TRBJ1-5; D possibly corresponds to TRBD1 (6 bases). Trimming removed 2 bases at V and 4 bases at J, with 12 bases between. This CDR3 has 15 residues. CDR1 and CDR2 from the germline V gene are LNHDA and SQIVND (reference sequence). This chain's CDR3 is CASSIWQGRNQPQHF. The CDR3 bases that were read are TGTGCCAGTAGTATATGGCAGGGGAGGAATCAGCCC.

Of note for this clone: The sequence runs out 3 residues before the end of the CDR3; the remainder is reconstructed from the germline J gene. The rearrangement joins TRBV19 to TRBJ2-1, with unresolved D. Germline CDR1 and CDR2: LNHDA and SQIVND (reference sequence). This CDR3 contains 15 residues. Trimming left V 4 bases short and J 4 bases short, with 14 bases between. The CDR3 sequence: CASSTDKNPYNEQFF. Incomplete CDR3 DNA: TGTGCCAGTAGTACCGACAAGAACCCGTACAATGAG.

Comments on this clone: The read comes to an end 3 residues before the CDR3 does, leaving the germline J gene to fill in the end. The chain joins TRBV30 to TRBJ1-2; D remains unclear. The germline V and J ends were trimmed by 4 bases and 4 bases, with 10 bases remaining between them. Germline V gene sequence: CDR1 GTSNPN, CDR2 SVGIG (reference sequence). This CDR3 has 12 residues. CDR3 bases read: TGTGCCTGGACGAGGGTTGGCTATGGC. It specifies CAWTRVGYG. The CDR3 in its entirety is CAWTRVGYGYTF.

This clone was counted a few times. From the germline J gene comes the end of the CDR3, since the read stops 3 residues before it. The genes are TRBV30 and TRBJ1-2, with 9 bases identical to TRBD1. Germline V CDR1 and CDR2: GTSNPN, SVGIG (reference sequence). After removal of 1 base from V and 7 bases from J, the junction contained 4 bases not matched to a gene. This CDR3 region has 13 residues. The CDR3 region is CAWSGDRATGYTF. The part of the CDR3 DNA that was read is TGTGCCTGGAGTGGGGACAGGGCCACTGGC.

This clone was counted between two and nine times. The CDR3 end lies 3 residues beyond the end of the read and is filled in from the germline J gene. The chain has TRBV6-2 or TRBV6-3 and TRBJ1-4; 7 bases align to TRBD1. Trimming at V came to 2 bases and at J to 5 bases, leaving 5 bases not matched to a gene. Germline assignment: CDR1 MNHEY and CDR2 SVGEGT. This CDR3 region has 15 residues. CDR3 DNA (partial): TGTGCCAGCAGTTACAACAGGGGAGCGAATGAAAAA. Protein product: CASSYNRGANEK. The entire CDR3 sequence reads CASSYNRGANEKLFF.